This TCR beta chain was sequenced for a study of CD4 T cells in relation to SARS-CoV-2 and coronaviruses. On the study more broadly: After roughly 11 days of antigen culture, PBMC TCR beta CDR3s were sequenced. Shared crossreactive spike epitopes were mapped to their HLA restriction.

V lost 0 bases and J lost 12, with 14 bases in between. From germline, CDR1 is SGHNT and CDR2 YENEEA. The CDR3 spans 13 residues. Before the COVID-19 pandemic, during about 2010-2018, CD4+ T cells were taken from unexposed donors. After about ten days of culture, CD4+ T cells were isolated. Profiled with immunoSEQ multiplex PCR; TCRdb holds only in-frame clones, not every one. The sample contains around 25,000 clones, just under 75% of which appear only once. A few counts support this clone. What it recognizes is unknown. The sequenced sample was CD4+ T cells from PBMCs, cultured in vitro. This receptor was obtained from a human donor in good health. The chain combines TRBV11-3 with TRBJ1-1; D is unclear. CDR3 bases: TGTGCCAGCAGCTTAGATCGAACGACTCCGCCTTTCTTT. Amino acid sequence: CASSLDRTTPPFF.